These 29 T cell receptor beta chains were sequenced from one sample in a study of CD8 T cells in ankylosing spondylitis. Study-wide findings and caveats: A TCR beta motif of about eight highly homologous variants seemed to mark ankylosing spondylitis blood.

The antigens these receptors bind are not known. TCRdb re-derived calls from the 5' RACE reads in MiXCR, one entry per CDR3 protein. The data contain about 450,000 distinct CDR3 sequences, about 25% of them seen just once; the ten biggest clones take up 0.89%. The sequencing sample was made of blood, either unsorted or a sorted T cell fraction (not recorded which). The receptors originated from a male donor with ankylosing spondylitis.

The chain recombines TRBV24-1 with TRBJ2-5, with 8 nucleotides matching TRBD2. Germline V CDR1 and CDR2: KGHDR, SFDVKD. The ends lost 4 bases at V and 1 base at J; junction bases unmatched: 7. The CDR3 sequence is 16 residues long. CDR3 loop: CATSDQDSGGQETQYF. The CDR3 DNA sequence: TGTGCCACCAGTGACCAAGACAGCGGGGGCCAAGAGACCCAGTACTTC.

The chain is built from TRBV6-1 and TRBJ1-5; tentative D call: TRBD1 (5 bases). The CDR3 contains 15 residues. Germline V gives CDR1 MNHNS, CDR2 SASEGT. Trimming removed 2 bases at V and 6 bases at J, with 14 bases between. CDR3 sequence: CASSERQGWGQPQHF. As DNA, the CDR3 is TGTGCCAGCAGTGAACGGCAGGGCTGGGGTCAGCCCCAGCATTTT.

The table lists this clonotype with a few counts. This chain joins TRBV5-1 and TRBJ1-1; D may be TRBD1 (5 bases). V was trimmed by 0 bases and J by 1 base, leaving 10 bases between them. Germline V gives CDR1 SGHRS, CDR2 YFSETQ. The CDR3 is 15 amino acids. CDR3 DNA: TGCGCCAGCAGCTTGGCCGGGGCATGGAACACTGAAGCTTTCTTT. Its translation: CASSLAGAWNTEAFF.

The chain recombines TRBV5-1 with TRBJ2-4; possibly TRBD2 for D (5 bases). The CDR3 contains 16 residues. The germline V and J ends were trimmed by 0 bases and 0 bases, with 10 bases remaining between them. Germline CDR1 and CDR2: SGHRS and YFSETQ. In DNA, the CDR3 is TGCGCCAGCAGCTTGGGTCCGGGGTTAGCCAAAAACATTCAGTACTTC. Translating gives CASSLGPGLAKNIQYF.

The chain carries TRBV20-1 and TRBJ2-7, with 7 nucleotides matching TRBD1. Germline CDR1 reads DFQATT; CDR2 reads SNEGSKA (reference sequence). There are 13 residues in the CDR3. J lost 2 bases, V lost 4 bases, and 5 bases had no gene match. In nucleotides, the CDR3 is TGCAGTGCTAAACAGGGGCTCACCTACGAGCAGTACTTC. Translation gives CSAKQGLTYEQYF.

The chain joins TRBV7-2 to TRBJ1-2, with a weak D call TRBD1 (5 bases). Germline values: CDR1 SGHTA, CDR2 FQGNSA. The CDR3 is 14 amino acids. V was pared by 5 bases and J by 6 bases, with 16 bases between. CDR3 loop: CASSPRGGEDGYTF. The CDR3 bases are TGTGCCAGCAGCCCCCGGGGGGGGGAGGATGGCTACACCTTC.

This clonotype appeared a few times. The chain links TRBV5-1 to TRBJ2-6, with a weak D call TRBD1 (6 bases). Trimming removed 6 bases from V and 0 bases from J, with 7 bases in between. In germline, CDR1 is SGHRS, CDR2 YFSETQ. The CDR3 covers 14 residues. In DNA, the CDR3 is TGCGCCAGCAAACAGGGCTCTGGGGCCAACGTCCTGACTTTC. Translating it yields CASKQGSGANVLTF.

CDR3: CASSQQDGGEQYF. CDR3 DNA sequence: TGTGCCAGCTCCCAACAGGATGGTGGCGAGCAGTACTTC. This sequence joins TRBV2 and TRBJ2-7; D may be TRBD1 (5 bases). Germline-derived CDR1 and CDR2 are SNHLY and FYNNEI. V dropped 8 bases and J dropped 6 bases, with 17 bases sitting between them. The CDR3 sequence is 13 residues long.

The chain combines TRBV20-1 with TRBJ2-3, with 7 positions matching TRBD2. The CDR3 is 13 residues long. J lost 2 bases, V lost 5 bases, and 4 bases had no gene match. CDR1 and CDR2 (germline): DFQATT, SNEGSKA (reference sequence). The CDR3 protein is CSAHGGITDTQYF. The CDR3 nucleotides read TGCAGTGCTCACGGGGGGATCACAGATACGCAGTATTTT.

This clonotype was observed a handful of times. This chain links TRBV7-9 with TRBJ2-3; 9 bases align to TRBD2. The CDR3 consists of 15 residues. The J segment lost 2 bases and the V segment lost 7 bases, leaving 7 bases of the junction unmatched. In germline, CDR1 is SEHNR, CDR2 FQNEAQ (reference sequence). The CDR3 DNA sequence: TGTGCCAGCACCGGGGTAGCGGGAGACACAGATACGCAGTATTTT. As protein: CASTGVAGDTDTQYF.

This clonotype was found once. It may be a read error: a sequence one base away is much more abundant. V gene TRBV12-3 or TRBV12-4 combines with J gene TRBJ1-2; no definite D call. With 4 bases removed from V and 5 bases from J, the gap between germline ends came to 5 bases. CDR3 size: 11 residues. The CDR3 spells CASSYYYGYTF. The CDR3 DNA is TGTGCCAGCAGTTACTATTATGGCTACACCTTC.

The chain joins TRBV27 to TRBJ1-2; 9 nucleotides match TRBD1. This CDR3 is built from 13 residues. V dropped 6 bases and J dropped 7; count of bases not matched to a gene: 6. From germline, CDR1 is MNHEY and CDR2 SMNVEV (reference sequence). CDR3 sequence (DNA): TGTGCCAGCAGACTACAGGGGGCTAGTGGCTACACCTTC. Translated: CASRLQGASGYTF.

CDR3 sequence reads: CASSRQEAAFF. Written as DNA, the CDR3 is TGTGCCAGCAGTCGTCAGGAGGCGGCTTTCTTT. The chain joins TRBV6-6 to TRBJ1-1; no reliable D call. Germline CDR1 and CDR2: MNHNY and SVGAGI (reference sequence). The CDR3 extends over 11 amino acids. V was trimmed by 5 bases and J by 11 bases, leaving 12 bases between them.

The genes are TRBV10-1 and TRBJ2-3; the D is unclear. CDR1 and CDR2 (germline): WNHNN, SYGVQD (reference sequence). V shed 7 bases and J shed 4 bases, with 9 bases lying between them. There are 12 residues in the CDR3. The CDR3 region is CASTGSADTQYF. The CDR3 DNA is TGCGCCAGCACGGGTAGTGCAGATACGCAGTATTTT.

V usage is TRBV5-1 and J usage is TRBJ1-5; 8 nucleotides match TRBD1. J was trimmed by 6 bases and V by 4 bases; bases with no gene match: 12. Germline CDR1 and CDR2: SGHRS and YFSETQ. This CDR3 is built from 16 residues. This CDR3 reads CASSQNPGGGGQPQHF. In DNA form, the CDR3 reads TGCGCCAGCAGCCAGAACCCAGGGGGCGGGGGTCAGCCCCAGCATTTT.

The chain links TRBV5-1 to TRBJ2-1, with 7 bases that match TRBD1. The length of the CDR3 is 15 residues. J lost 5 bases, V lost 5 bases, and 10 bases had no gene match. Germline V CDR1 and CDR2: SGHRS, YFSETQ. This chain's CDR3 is CASRPRGLGDNEQFF. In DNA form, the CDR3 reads TGCGCCAGCAGACCGAGGGGGCTAGGTGACAATGAGCAGTTCTTC.

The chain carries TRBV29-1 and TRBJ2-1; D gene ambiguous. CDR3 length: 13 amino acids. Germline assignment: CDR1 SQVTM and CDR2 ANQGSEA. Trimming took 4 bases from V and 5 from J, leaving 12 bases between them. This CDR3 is CSVGVGWDNEQFF. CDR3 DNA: TGCAGCGTTGGTGTGGGCTGGGACAATGAGCAGTTCTTC.

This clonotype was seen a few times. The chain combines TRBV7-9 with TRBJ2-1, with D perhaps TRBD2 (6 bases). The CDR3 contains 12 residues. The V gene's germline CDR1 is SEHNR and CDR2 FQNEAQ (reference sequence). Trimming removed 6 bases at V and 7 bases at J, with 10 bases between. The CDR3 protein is CASSWGENEQFF. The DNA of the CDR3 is TGTGCCAGCAGTTGGGGGGAGAATGAGCAGTTCTTC.

The CDR3 reads CSAHRQGAGNQPQHF. The CDR3 DNA reads as TGCAGTGCTCACCGACAGGGGGCTGGCAATCAGCCCCAGCATTTT. J is TRBJ1-5 and V is TRBV20-1, with TRBD1 matching over 10 bases. This CDR3 is 15 amino acids long. CDR1 and CDR2 (germline): DFQATT, SNEGSKA (reference sequence). Trimming cost V 5 bases and J 2 bases; bases outside gene matches: 6.

DNA of the CDR3: TGTGCCAGCAGTCCCAGGACAGGGGCTTTGGATGGCTACACCTTC. The encoded protein is CASSPRTGALDGYTF. The J gene is TRBJ1-2, the V gene TRBV12-3 or TRBV12-4, with 9 bases lining up with TRBD1. V was clipped by 5 bases and J by 6 bases; unmatched bases: 10. The length of the CDR3 is 15 residues.

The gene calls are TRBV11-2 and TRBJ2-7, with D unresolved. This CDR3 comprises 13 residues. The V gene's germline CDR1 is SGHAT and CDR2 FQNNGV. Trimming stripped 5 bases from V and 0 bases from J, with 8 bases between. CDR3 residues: CASSPTGSYEQYF. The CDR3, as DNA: TGTGCCAGCAGCCCTACGGGCTCCTACGAGCAGTACTTC.

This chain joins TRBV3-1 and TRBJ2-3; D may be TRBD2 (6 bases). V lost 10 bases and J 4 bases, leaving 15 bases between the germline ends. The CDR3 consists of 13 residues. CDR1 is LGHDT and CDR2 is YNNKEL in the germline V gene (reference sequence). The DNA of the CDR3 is TGTGCCACCTCCCCGTCGGGGGCAGATACGCAGTATTTT. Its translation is CATSPSGADTQYF.

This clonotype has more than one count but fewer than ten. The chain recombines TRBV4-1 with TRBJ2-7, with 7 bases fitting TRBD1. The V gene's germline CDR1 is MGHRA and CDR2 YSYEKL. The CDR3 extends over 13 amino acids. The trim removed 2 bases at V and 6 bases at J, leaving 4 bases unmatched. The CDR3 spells CASSQQTGLEQYV. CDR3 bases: TGCGCCAGCAGCCAACAGACAGGGCTCGAGCAGTACGTC.

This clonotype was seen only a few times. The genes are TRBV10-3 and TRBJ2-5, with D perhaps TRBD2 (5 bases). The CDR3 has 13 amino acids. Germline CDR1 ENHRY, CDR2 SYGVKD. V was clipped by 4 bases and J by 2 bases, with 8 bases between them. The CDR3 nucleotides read TGTGCCATCAGTGGAGCGGCGCAAGAGACCCAGTACTTC. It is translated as CAISGAAQETQYF.

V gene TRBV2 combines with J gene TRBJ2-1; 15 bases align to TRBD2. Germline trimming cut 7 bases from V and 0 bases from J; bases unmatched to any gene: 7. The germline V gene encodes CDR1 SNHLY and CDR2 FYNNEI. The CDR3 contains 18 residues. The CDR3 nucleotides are TGTGCCAGCAAGGGACTAGCGGGAGGAAAGAGCTCCTACAATGAGCAGTTCTTC. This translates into CASKGLAGGKSSYNEQFF.

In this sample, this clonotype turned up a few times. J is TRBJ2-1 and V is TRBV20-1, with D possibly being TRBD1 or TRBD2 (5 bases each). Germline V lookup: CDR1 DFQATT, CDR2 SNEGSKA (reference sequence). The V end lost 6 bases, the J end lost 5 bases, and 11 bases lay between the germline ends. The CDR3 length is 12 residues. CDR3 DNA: TGCAGTGCACCGGGACCCAACAATGAGCAGTTCTTC. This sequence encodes CSAPGPNNEQFF.

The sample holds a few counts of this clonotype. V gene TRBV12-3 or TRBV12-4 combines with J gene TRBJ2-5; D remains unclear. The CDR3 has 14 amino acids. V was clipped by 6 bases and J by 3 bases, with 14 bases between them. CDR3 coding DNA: TGTGCCAGCAGACGCTCTCCCCTCGAAGAGACCCAGTACTTC. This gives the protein CASRRSPLEETQYF.

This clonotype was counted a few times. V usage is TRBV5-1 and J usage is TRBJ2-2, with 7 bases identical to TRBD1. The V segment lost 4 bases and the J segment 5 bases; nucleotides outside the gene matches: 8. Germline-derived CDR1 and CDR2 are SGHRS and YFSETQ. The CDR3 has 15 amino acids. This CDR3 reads CASSADRFETGELFF. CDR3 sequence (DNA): TGCGCCAGCAGCGCGGACAGGTTTGAAACCGGGGAGCTGTTTTTT.

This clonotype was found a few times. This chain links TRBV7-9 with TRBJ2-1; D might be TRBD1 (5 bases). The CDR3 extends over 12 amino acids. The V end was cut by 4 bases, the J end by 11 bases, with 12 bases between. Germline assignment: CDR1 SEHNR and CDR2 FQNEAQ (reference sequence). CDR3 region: CASSSIDSQQFF. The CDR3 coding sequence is TGTGCCAGCAGCTCGATCGACAGTCAGCAGTTCTTC.